This T cell receptor (beta chain) originates from a study of T cell responses to AZD1222 COVID-19 vaccine. Study-wide points: Repertoire sampling occurred only after the peak T cell response.

Sequencing used immunoSEQ multiplex PCR; TCRdb keeps in-frame clones, though not all of them. This table has some 96,000 clones, about 85% appearing once. With regard to this clone: Its antigen is undetermined.

Germline CDR1 reads LGHNT; CDR2 reads FRNRAP. Trimming took 4 bases from V and 5 from J, leaving 5 bases between them. The CDR3 spans 11 residues. Sample: peripheral blood, taken on day 0 of AZD1222 vaccination. The sequence was obtained from an adult in good health. V gene TRBV12-5 combines with J gene TRBJ1-1; possibly TRBD1 for D (5 bases). CDR3 sequence: CASGWGTEAFF. CDR3 DNA: TGTGCTAGTGGTTGGGGGACTGAAGCTTTCTTT. The whole variable domain, remainder taken from reference TRBV12-5 and TRBJ1-1, is DARVTQTPRHKVTEMGQEVTMRCQPILGHNTVFWYRQTMMQGLELLAYFRNRAPLDDSGMPKDRFSAEMPDATLATLKIQPSEPRDSAVYFCASGWGTEAFFGQGTRLTVV.